One sample yielded the 9 T cell receptor beta chains listed below, sequenced in a study of T cell responses to AZD1222 COVID-19 vaccine. This table comes from immunoSEQ multiplex PCR, and its TCRdb copy is limited to in-frame clones, with some not included. The sample shows some 120,000 clones, 85% to 90% of them seen only once. Specimen: peripheral blood, collected on day 0 of AZD1222 vaccination. The receptors were sampled from an adult in good health.

The chain employs TRBV7-3 and TRBJ2-2, with 8 bases aligning to TRBD2. The trim removed 2 bases at V and 2 bases at J, leaving 4 bases unmatched. The CDR3 loop spans 16 amino acids. In germline, CDR1 is SGHTA, CDR2 FQGTGA. CDR3 in amino acids: CASSLSAGENTGELFF. In DNA form, the CDR3 reads TGTGCCAGCAGCTTATCAGCGGGAGAAAACACCGGGGAGCTGTTTTTT. The entire variable domain, with the rest obtained from reference TRBV7-3 and TRBJ2-2, is as follows: GAGVSQTPSNKVTEKGKYVELRCDPISGHTALYWYRQSLGQGPEFLIYFQGTGAADDSGLPNDRFFAVRPEGSVSTLKIQRTERGDSAVYLCASSLSAGENTGELFFGEGSRLTVL.

The V call is TRBV5-1, the J call TRBJ1-4, with 8 bases aligning to TRBD1. The CDR3 length is 14 residues. Germline assignment: CDR1 SGHRS and CDR2 YFSETQ. V dropped 4 bases and J dropped 6; count of bases not matched to a gene: 5. CDR3 DNA: TGCGCCAGCAGCCCCCAGGGGGCGCATGAAAAACTGTTTTTT. Its protein product is CASSPQGAHEKLFF.

The V gene is TRBV4-1, the J gene TRBJ1-2; D ambiguous. This CDR3 is 15 amino acids long. Trimming took off 0 bases at V and 3 bases at J, with 11 bases between the two ends. The germline CDR1 and CDR2 sequences are MGHRA and YSYEKL. The CDR3 loop reads CASSQEGQRYYGYTF. CDR3 nucleotide sequence: TGCGCCAGCAGCCAAGAGGGCCAGCGTTACTATGGCTACACCTTC.

This clone was seen a handful of times. The J gene is TRBJ1-5, the V gene TRBV18; D perhaps matches TRBD1 (6 bases). The CDR3 runs 16 residues. Deletions cut 2 bases from V and 1 base from J, with 12 bases between. Germline V CDR1 and CDR2: KGHSH, LQKENI. The CDR3 loop reads CASSPEQGPSNQPQHF. CDR3 bases: TGTGCCAGCTCACCAGAGCAGGGGCCCAGCAATCAGCCCCAGCATTTT.

The V gene is TRBV19, the J gene TRBJ1-3; no reliable D call. Germline V gene sequence: CDR1 LNHDA, CDR2 SQIVND (reference sequence). Trimming took off 2 bases at V and 0 bases at J, with 11 bases between the two ends. The CDR3 runs to 16 residues. The CDR3 bases are TGTGCCAGTAGTATACAGATTGGAAACTCTGGAAACACCATATATTTT. Translating it yields CASSIQIGNSGNTIYF. Looking up the rest from reference TRBV19 and TRBJ1-3 gives the full variable domain: DGGITQSPKYLFRKEGQNVTLSCEQNLNHDAMYWYRQDPGQGLRLIYYSQIVNDFQKGDIAEGYSVSREKKESFPLTVTSAQKNPTAFYLCASSIQIGNSGNTIYFGEGSWLTVV.

The chain has TRBV15 and TRBJ1-1, with a possible D match to TRBD1 (5 bases). CDR1 and CDR2 (germline): LNHNV, YYDKDF (reference sequence). V was shortened by 0 bases and J by 6 bases, with 11 bases between the two germline ends. This CDR3 has 14 amino acids. CDR3 residues: CATSRDPGRAEAFF. CDR3 DNA sequence: TGTGCCACCAGCAGAGACCCAGGGAGGGCTGAAGCTTTCTTT.

The chain recombines TRBV3-1 (or the pseudogene TRBV3-2) with TRBJ2-7, with 8 bases lining up with TRBD1. The germline V gene encodes CDR1 LGHDT and CDR2 YNNKEL (reference sequence). V lost 8 bases, J lost 0 bases, and 3 bases stayed unmatched. CDR3 length: 13 residues. CDR3 bases: TGTGCCAGCCGGGACAGGAGCTCCTACGAGCAGTACTTC. Protein sequence: CASRDRSSYEQYF.

This clone was seen a single time. The genes are TRBV18 and TRBJ1-1; D possibly corresponds to TRBD1 (5 bases). The CDR3 length is 14 residues. Germline-derived CDR1 and CDR2 are KGHSH and LQKENI. V dropped 2 bases and J dropped 4 bases, with 11 bases sitting between them. In DNA, the CDR3 is TGTGCCAGCTCACCAGGGGCCGGGGCCACTGAAGCTTTCTTT. Amino acids: CASSPGAGATEAFF. Together with reference TRBV18 and TRBJ1-1, the CDR3 gives the full variable domain: NAGVMQNPRHLVRRRGQEARLRCSPMKGHSHVYWYRQLPEEGLKFMVYLQKENIIDESGMPKERFSAEFPKEGPSILRIQQVVRGDSAAYFCASSPGAGATEAFFGQGTRLTVV.

The chain is built from TRBV9 and TRBJ1-3, with TRBD1 matching over 7 bases. Germline CDR1 and CDR2: SGDLS and YYNGEE. The trim removed 0 bases at V and 0 bases at J, leaving 3 bases unmatched. The CDR3 spans 16 residues. This CDR3 is CASSVAQGSSGNTIYF. CDR3 DNA: TGTGCCAGCAGCGTAGCACAGGGGAGCTCTGGAAACACCATATATTTT. The variable domain in full, with the rest retrieved from reference TRBV9 and TRBJ1-3, is DSGVTQTPKHLITATGQRVTLRCSPRSGDLSVYWYQQSLDQGLQFLIQYYNGEERAKGNILERFSAQQFPDLHSELNLSSLELGDSALYFCASSVAQGSSGNTIYFGEGSWLTVV.